The present T cell receptor (beta chain) was sequenced within a study of identical twins. The CDR3 is made up of 15 amino acids. Germline CDR1 reads MNHEY; CDR2 reads SVGEGT. The junction had 14 bases not matched to a gene; V was cut back by 7 bases and J by 6 bases. In TCRdb, the 5' RACE reads were re-called with MiXCR into one record per CDR3 protein. This table holds hundreds of thousands of distinct CDR3 sequences, around 10% found once. The source is a woman under 30 in good health. The rearrangement links TRBV6-2 or TRBV6-3 to TRBJ2-7; 8 nucleotides agree with TRBD1. Sample: memory (CD45RO+) T cells sorted from blood. CDR3 residues: CASTSVRGLFPEQYF. CDR3 coding DNA: TGTGCCAGCACGTCGGTCAGGGGGCTTTTTCCCGAGCAGTACTTC.